This T cell receptor beta chain was recorded in a study of T cell changes during pregnancy in multiple sclerosis (dated by TCRdb to the late 2010s). Background on the whole study: In women with multiple sclerosis, the researchers looked at how the T cell repertoire shifted as pregnancy progressed.

This clone has a handful of counts. Its recognized antigen is unknown. No per-base quality is available; no much larger clone lies one base away. Receptors were amplified or captured by the immunoSEQ multiplex PCR assay. TCRdb obtained this table from immuneACCESS and retained in-frame rearrangements with V and J assigned. These tables miss some clones; where compared with another copy, unresolved V genes account for less than half of the shortfall, and the remainder is unexplained. The sample table holds about 39,000 clones, of which under 95% were seen once. The top ten clones comprise more than 0.3% of the sample. This material consisted of CD4+ T cells from peripheral blood mononuclear cells, taken in the third trimester of pregnancy. This receptor was identified in a female donor in good health, enrolled as a control in a pregnancy study.

Here the CDR3 is given as CASSDQQGANYGYTF. The nucleotide sequence reads TGTGCCAGCAGTGATCAACAGGGGGCCAACTATGGCTACACCTTC. The chain is assembled from TRBV6-1 and TRBJ1-2, with 9 middle bases fitting TRBD1. Inclusive of the bounding cysteine and phenylalanine, the CDR3 is 15 residues long. The DNA shown is the 45-base CDR3, in frame from base 1. CDR1 and CDR2, looked up from the germline V gene, are MNHNS and SASEGT. Relative to germline, V is missing 3 bases and J is missing 2 bases, with 4 bases of the junction outside any gene match.